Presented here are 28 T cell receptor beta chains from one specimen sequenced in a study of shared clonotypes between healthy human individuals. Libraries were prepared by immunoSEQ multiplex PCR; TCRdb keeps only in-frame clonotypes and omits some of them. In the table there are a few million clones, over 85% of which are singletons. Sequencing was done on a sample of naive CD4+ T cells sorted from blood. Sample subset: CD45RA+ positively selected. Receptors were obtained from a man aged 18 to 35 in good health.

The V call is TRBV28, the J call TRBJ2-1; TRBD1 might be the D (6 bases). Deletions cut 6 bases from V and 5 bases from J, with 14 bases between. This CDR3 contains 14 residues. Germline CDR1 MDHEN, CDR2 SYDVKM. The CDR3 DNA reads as TGTGCCAGCAGATCCGGGACACCTAACAATGAGCAGTTCTTC. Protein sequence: CASRSGTPNNEQFF.

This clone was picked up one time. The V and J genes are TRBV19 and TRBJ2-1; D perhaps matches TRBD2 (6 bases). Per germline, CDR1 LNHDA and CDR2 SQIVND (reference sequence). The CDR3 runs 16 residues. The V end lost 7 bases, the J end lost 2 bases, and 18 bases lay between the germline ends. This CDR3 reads CASIRSSRGTYNEQFF. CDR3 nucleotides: TGTGCCAGTATCAGAAGCAGTCGGGGGACCTACAATGAGCAGTTCTTC.

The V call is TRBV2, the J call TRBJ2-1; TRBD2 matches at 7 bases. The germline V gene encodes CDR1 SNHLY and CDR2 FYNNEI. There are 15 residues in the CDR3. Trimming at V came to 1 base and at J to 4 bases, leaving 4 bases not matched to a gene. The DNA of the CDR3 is TGTGCCAGCAGTGAAGAAACTAGCGCGTACAATGAGCAGTTCTTC. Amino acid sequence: CASSEETSAYNEQFF.

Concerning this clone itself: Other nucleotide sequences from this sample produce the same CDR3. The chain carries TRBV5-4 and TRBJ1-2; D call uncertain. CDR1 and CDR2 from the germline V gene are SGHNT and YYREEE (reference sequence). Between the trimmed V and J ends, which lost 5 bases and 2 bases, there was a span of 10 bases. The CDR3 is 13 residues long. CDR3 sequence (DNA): TGTGCCAGCAGTCCCGACGCCAACTATGGCTACACCTTC. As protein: CASSPDANYGYTF.

This chain's CDR3 is CASSPRENRALGYTF. As DNA, the CDR3 is TGTGCCAGCTCACCCCGAGAAAATCGGGCGTTAGGCTACACCTTC. The gene calls are TRBV18 and TRBJ1-2; D gene uncertain. The CDR3 covers 15 residues. Looked up from germline, CDR1 is KGHSH and CDR2 is LQKENI. Trimming pared 3 bases from V and 8 bases from J, leaving 19 bases between. The entire variable domain, with the rest obtained from reference TRBV18 and TRBJ1-2, is as follows: NAGVMQNPRHLVRRRGQEARLRCSPMKGHSHVYWYRQLPEEGLKFMVYLQKENIIDESGMPKERFSAEFPKEGPSILRIQQVVRGDSAAYFCASSPRENRALGYTFGSGTRLTVV.

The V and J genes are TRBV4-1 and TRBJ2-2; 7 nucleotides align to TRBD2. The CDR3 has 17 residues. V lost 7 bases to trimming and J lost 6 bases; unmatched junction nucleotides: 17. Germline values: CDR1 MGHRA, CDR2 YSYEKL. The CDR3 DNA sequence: TGCGCCAGCAATCTTTACCCGGGACTAACGGGGTCCGGGGAGCTGTTTTTT. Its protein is CASNLYPGLTGSGELFF.

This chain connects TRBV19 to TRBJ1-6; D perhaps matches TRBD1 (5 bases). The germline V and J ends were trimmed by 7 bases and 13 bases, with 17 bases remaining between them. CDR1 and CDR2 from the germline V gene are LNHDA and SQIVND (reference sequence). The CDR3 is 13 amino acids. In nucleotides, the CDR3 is TGTGCCAGTATGAGGAGCCAGGGTGCCCCCCTCCACTTT. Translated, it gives CASMRSQGAPLHF.

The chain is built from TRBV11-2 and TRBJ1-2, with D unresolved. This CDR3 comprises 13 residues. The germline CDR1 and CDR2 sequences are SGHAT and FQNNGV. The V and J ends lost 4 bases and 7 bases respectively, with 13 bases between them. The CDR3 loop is CASSSKVLSGYTF. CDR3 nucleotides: TGTGCCAGCAGCTCGAAAGTTCTGAGTGGCTACACCTTC.

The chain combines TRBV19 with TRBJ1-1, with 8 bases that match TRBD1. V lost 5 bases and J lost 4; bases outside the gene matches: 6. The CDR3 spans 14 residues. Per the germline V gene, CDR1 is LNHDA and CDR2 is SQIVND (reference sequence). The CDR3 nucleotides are TGTGCCAGTAGTTCAGGGGGCATGAGCACTGAAGCTTTCTTT. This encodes CASSSGGMSTEAFF.

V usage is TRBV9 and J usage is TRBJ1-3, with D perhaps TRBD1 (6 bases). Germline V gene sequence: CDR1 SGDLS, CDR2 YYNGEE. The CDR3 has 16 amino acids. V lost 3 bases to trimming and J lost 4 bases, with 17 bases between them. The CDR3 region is CASSAAGWTAGNTIYF. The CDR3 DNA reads TGTGCCAGCAGCGCCGCCGGTTGGACAGCCGGAAACACCATATATTTT.

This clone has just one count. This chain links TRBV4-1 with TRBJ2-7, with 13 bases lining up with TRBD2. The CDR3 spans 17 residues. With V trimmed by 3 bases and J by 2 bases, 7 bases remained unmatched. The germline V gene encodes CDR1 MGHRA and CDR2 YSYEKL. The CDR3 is CASSQSWTSGSPYEQYF. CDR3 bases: TGCGCCAGCAGCCAGAGCTGGACTAGCGGGAGTCCCTACGAGCAGTACTTC.

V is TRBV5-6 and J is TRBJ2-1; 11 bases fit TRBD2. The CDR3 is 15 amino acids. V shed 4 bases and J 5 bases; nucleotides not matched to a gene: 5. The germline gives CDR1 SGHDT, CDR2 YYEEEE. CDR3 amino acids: CASSLAGGADNEQFF. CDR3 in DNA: TGTGCCAGCAGCCTAGCGGGAGGAGCTGACAATGAGCAGTTCTTC.

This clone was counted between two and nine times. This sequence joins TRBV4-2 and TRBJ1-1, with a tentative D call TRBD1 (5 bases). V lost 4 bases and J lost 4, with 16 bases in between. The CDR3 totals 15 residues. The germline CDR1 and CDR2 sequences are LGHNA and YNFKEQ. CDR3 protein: CASSLGVGAGTEAFF. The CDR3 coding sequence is TGTGCCAGCAGCCTGGGTGTAGGGGCGGGCACTGAAGCTTTCTTT.

This CDR3 is CASSYKGPGNTIYF. As DNA, the CDR3 is TGTGCCAGCAGTTACAAGGGACCTGGAAACACCATATATTTT. The chain recombines TRBV6-5 with TRBJ1-3; maybe TRBD1 (5 bases). The CDR3 runs 14 residues. Per the germline V gene, CDR1 is MNHEY and CDR2 is SVGAGI. Between the trimmed V and J ends, which lost 2 bases and 2 bases, there was a span of 7 bases.

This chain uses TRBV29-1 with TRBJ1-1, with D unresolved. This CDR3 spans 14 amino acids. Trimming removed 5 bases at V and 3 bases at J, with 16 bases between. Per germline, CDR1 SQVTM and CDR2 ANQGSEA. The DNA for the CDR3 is TGCAGCGTTCACGGCTTAGGACCTTACACTGAAGCTTTCTTT. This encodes CSVHGLGPYTEAFF.

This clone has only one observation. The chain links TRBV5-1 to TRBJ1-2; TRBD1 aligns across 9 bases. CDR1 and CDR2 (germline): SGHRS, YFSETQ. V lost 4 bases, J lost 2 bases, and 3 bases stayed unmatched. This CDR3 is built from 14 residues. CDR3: CASSTTGGNYGYTF. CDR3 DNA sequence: TGCGCCAGCAGCACGACAGGGGGAAACTATGGCTACACCTTC.

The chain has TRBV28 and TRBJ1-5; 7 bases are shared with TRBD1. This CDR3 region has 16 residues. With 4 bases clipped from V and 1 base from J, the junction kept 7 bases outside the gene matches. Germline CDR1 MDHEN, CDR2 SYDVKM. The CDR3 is CASSSGAGGSNQPQHF. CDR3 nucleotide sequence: TGTGCCAGCAGTTCCGGGGCAGGGGGGAGCAATCAGCCCCAGCATTTT. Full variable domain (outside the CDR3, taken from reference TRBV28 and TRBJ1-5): DVKVTQSSRYLVKRTGEKVFLECVQDMDHENMFWYRQDPGLGLRLIYFSYDVKMKEKGDIPEGYSVSREKKERFSLILESASTNQTSMYLCASSSGAGGSNQPQHFGDGTRLSIL.

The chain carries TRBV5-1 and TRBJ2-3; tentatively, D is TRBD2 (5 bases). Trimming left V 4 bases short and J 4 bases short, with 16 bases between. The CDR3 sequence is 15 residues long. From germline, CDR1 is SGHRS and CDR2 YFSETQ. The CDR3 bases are TGCGCCAGCAGCCAGGAGGAGCGGATCTCAGATACGCAGTATTTT. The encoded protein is CASSQEERISDTQYF. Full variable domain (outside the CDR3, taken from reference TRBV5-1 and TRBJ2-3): KAGVTQTPRYLIKTRGQQVTLSCSPISGHRSVSWYQQTPGQGLQFLFEYFSETQRNKGNFPGRFSGRQFSNSRSEMNVSTLELGDSALYLCASSQEERISDTQYFGPGTRLTVL.

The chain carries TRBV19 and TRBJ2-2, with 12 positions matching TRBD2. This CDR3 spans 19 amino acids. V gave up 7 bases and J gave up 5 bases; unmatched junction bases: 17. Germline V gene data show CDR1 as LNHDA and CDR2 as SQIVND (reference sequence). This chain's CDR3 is CASTLRLAGEFSRTGELFF. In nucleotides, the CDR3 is TGTGCCAGTACCCTCCGACTAGCGGGAGAGTTCTCGAGAACCGGGGAGCTGTTTTTT. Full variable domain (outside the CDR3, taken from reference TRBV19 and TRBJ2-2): DGGITQSPKYLFRKEGQNVTLSCEQNLNHDAMYWYRQDPGQGLRLIYYSQIVNDFQKGDIAEGYSVSREKKESFPLTVTSAQKNPTAFYLCASTLRLAGEFSRTGELFFGEGSRLTVL.

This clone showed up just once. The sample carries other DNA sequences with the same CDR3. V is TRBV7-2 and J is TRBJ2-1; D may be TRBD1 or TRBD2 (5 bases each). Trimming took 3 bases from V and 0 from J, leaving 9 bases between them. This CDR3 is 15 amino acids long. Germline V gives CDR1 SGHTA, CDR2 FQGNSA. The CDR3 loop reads CASSFGGSSYNEQFF. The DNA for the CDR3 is TGTGCCAGCAGCTTTGGGGGAAGCTCCTACAATGAGCAGTTCTTC.

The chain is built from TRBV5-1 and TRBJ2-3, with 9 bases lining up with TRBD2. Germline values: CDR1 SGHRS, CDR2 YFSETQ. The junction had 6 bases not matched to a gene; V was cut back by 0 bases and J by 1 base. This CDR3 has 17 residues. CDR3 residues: CASSLGSSGGRTDTQYF. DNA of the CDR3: TGCGCCAGCAGCTTGGGGAGTAGCGGGGGCCGCACAGATACGCAGTATTTT.

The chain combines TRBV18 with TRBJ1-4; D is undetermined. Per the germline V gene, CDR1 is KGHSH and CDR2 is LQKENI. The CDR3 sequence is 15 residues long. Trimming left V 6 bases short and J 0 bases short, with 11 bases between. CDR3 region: CASSLAWATNEKLFF. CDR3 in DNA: TGTGCCAGCTCGCTCGCATGGGCAACTAATGAAAAACTGTTTTTT.

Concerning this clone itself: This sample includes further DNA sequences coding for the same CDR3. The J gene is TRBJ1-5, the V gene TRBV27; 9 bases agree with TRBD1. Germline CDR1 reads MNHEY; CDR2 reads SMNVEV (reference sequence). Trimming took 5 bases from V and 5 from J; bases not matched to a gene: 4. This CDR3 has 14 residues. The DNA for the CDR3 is TGTGCCAGCAGTCTCCGGACAGGGGATCAGCCCCAGCATTTT. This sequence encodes CASSLRTGDQPQHF.

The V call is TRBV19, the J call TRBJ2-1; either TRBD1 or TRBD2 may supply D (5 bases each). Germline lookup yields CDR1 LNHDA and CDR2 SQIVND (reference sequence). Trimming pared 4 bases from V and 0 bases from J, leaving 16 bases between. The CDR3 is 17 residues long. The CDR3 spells CASSRGTGRSSYNEQFF. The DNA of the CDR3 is TGTGCCAGTAGTAGGGGTACGGGACGGAGCTCCTACAATGAGCAGTTCTTC.

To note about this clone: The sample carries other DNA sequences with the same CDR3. The CDR3 DNA reads as TGTGCCAGCTCACAGATGAGCACAGATACGCAGTATTTT. It specifies CASSQMSTDTQYF. The rearrangement uses TRBV18 and TRBJ2-3, with D hard to call. V was clipped by 4 bases and J by 0 bases, with 5 bases between them. The V gene's germline CDR1 is KGHSH and CDR2 LQKENI. CDR3 length equals 13 residues.

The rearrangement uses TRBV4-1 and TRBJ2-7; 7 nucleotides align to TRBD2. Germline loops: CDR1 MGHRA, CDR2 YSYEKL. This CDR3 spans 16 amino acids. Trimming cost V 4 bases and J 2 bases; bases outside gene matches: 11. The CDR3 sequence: CASSPHLGAGAYEQYF. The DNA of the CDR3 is TGCGCCAGCAGCCCACACCTAGGGGCGGGAGCCTACGAGCAGTACTTC.

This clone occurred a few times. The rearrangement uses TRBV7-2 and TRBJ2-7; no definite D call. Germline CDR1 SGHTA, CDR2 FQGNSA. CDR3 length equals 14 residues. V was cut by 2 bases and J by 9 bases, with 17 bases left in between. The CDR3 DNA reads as TGTGCCAGCAGCTTAATCGTAGGGTCCATCCGGCAGTACTTC. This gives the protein CASSLIVGSIRQYF.

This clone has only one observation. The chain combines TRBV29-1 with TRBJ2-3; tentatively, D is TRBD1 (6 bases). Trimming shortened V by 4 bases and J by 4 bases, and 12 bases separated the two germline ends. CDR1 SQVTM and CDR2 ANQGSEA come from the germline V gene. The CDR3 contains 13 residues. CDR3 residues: CSVGGQLADTQYF. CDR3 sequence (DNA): TGCAGCGTTGGGGGACAATTAGCAGATACGCAGTATTTT.